Shown below are 14 T cell receptor beta chains from a single sample sequenced in a study of T cell repertoires in cytomegalovirus infection. Their target antigens are unknown. Each CDR3 protein is one row after TCRdb ran MiXCR on the reads. The sample holds approximately 24,000 distinct CDR3 sequences, more than 20% seen once. The input for sequencing was CD8+ T cells from cultured PBMCs, taken from culture after CMV antigen stimulation. The receptors were sampled from a human donor in good health (CMV status not recorded). Some clones in this sample may be carry-over from other donors' samples.

CDR3: CASIPTSGAYNEQFF. CDR3 bases: TGTGCCAGCATCCCGACTAGCGGGGCCTACAATGAGCAGTTCTTC. The J gene is TRBJ2-1, the V gene TRBV7-6, with 11 nucleotides matching TRBD2. V was clipped by 7 bases and J by 2 bases; unmatched bases: 4. The CDR3 runs 15 residues. Germline V lookup: CDR1 SGHVS, CDR2 FNYEAQ.

This clonotype was seen a few times. The CDR3 protein is CASSLPGQANTGELFF. CDR3 nucleotide sequence: TGTGCCAGCAGCTTACCGGGACAGGCGAACACCGGGGAGCTGTTTTTT. The gene calls are TRBV7-9 and TRBJ2-2, with TRBD1 matching 8 bases. After removal of 2 bases from V and 0 bases from J, the junction contained 2 bases not matched to a gene. There are 16 residues in the CDR3. Germline CDR1 SEHNR, CDR2 FQNEAQ (reference sequence).

The chain joins TRBV5-4 to TRBJ2-1; 7 bases line up with TRBD2. Germline lookup yields CDR1 SGHNT and CDR2 YYREEE (reference sequence). With 4 bases clipped from V and 9 bases from J, the junction kept 10 bases outside the gene matches. The CDR3 extends over 14 amino acids. The CDR3 DNA is TGTGCCAGCAGCCTCCAGTGGGGGGGGACTGAGCAGTTCTTC. Translated, it gives CASSLQWGGTEQFF.

This chain links TRBV7-6 with TRBJ2-1; D possibly matches TRBD1 or TRBD2 (5 bases each). The CDR3 runs 15 residues. CDR1 is SGHVS, CDR2 FNYEAQ, per germline. Trimming removed 5 bases from V and 4 bases from J, with 15 bases in between. This CDR3 reads CASSQGDGEYNEQFF. The CDR3 DNA follows: TGTGCCAGCAGCCAGGGTGACGGGGAATACAATGAGCAGTTCTTC.

This clonotype was detected only a few times. The V and J genes are TRBV6-1 and TRBJ1-6; 7 nucleotides agree with TRBD1. Trimming at V came to 7 bases and at J to 5 bases, leaving 14 bases not matched to a gene. The germline V gene has CDR1 MNHNS and CDR2 SASEGT. This CDR3 contains 17 residues. The CDR3 DNA follows: TGTGCCAGCAACAATGGCAGGGGGGCTCAGGATAATTCACCCCTCCACTTT. Residues: CASNNGRGAQDNSPLHF.

This clonotype was seen many times. The V call is TRBV12-3 or TRBV12-4, the J call TRBJ1-1; D not resolved. The length of the CDR3 is 14 residues. Trimming removed 6 bases from V and 0 bases from J, with 11 bases in between. The CDR3 sequence is CASSPLSVNTEAFF. CDR3 bases: TGTGCCAGCAGCCCGCTTTCAGTGAACACTGAAGCTTTCTTT.

The chain is built from TRBV5-4 and TRBJ2-5; no firm D call. The germline V and J ends were trimmed by 0 bases and 2 bases, with 8 bases remaining between them. Germline V gene data show CDR1 as SGHNT and CDR2 as YYREEE (reference sequence). The CDR3 is made up of 14 amino acids. The DNA of the CDR3 is TGTGCCAGCAGCTTGGATCTCCAACAAGAGACCCAGTACTTC. This translates into CASSLDLQQETQYF.

This clonotype was picked up a small number of times. The rearrangement uses TRBV7-6 and TRBJ2-5; perhaps TRBD1 as D (6 bases). The germline V gene encodes CDR1 SGHVS and CDR2 FNYEAQ. Trimming removed 4 bases at V and 5 bases at J, with 20 bases between. This CDR3 comprises 16 residues. The CDR3 bases are TGTGCCAGCAGCTCAGGGGACGGAGAACGATGGGAGACCCAGTACTTC. Amino acids: CASSSGDGERWETQYF.

There are many counts of this clonotype. This chain joins TRBV7-9 and TRBJ2-1; 12 bases match TRBD2. Germline V CDR1 and CDR2: SEHNR, FQNEAQ (reference sequence). This CDR3 spans 15 amino acids. V shed 4 bases, J shed 8 bases, and the junction held 6 bases outside the gene matches. For the CDR3, the DNA is TGTGCCAGCAGCTCCTCTTGGACTAGCGGGGATGAGCAGTTCTTC. Translating gives CASSSSWTSGDEQFF.

In the case of this clonotype: Mismatch with germline at one junction end may stem from a read error. The chain joins TRBV7-8 to TRBJ2-2, with a weak D call TRBD2 (5 bases). Germline V gene data show CDR1 as SGHVS and CDR2 as FQNEAQ. CDR3 length: 11 residues. CDR3 protein: CAGENTEELFF. In nucleotides, the CDR3 is TGTGCCGGGGAGAACACCGAGGAGCTGTTTTTT.

This clonotype was picked up a small number of times. This chain connects TRBV5-5 to TRBJ1-6; the match to TRBD1 covers 7 bases. CDR1 and CDR2 (germline): SGHKS, YYEKEE (reference sequence). The CDR3 runs 16 residues. V was clipped by 5 bases and J by 7 bases; unmatched bases: 12. CDR3 in amino acids: CASRQDYRGQNSPLHF. The DNA for the CDR3 is TGTGCCAGCAGGCAGGATTACAGGGGACAAAATTCACCCCTCCACTTT.

This clonotype appeared a few times. The CDR3 region is CASSQDWGIGEQFF. CDR3 coding DNA: TGCGCCAGCAGCCAAGACTGGGGAATCGGTGAGCAGTTCTTC. The rearrangement links TRBV4-1 to TRBJ2-1; D remains unclear. V shed 0 bases and J shed 9 bases, with 12 bases lying between them. CDR1 and CDR2 (germline): MGHRA, YSYEKL. This CDR3 region has 14 residues.

This clonotype showed up just a few times. V gene TRBV29-1 combines with J gene TRBJ1-1; D gene uncertain. The ends were cut back, 5 bases at V and 1 base at J, with 8 bases in the middle. The CDR3 runs 12 residues. Germline CDR1 SQVTM, CDR2 ANQGSEA. This CDR3 is CSVQVGNTEAFF. In nucleotides, the CDR3 is TGCAGCGTTCAGGTTGGGAACACTGAAGCTTTCTTT.

The chain links TRBV11-2 to TRBJ2-7; possible D gene TRBD1, 5 bases. Between the trimmed V and J ends, which lost 1 base and 2 bases, there was a span of 9 bases. Germline CDR1 SGHAT, CDR2 FQNNGV. The CDR3 has 14 residues. In DNA, the CDR3 is TGTGCCAGCAGCTTAGGGGGCAGAACCTACGAGCAGTACTTC. This encodes CASSLGGRTYEQYF.